The 22 T cell receptor beta chains presented below share a single source sample, sequenced in a study of technical replicates of blood from several donors. The data were produced by immunoSEQ multiplex PCR, yet TCRdb's version contains in-frame clones alone and is incomplete. The sample holds 55,000 to 85,000 clones; approximately 97% are singletons and the top ten take over 0.2%. Source material: T cells isolated from PBMCs. Source of these receptors: a human donor in good health.

CDR3 residues: CASTKEGLHEQYF. The CDR3 nucleotides read TGTGCCAGCACCAAGGAGGGACTCCACGAGCAGTACTTC. The V call is TRBV5-4, the J call TRBJ2-7, with D possibly being TRBD2 (6 bases). Germline V gives CDR1 SGHNT, CDR2 YYREEE (reference sequence). Trimming pared 6 bases from V and 5 bases from J, leaving 15 bases between. The length of the CDR3 is 13 residues.

The rearrangement links TRBV10-3 to TRBJ1-5, with 10 bases that match TRBD1. The V and J ends lost 6 bases and 2 bases, in that order; junction bases with no gene match: 1. This CDR3 has 14 residues. Looked up from germline, CDR1 is ENHRY and CDR2 is SYGVKD. CDR3 DNA: TGTGCCATCAGGGGACAGGGGCGCAATCAGCCCCAGCATTTT. This encodes CAIRGQGRNQPQHF.

The V gene is TRBV2, the J gene TRBJ1-2; D gene uncertain. The CDR3 spans 15 residues. V was shortened by 1 base and J by 3 bases, with 12 bases between the two germline ends. The V gene's germline CDR1 is SNHLY and CDR2 FYNNEI. The CDR3 coding sequence is TGTGCCAGCAGTGAAGGGCGGGAGGTTGACTATGGCTACACCTTC. Translation gives CASSEGREVDYGYTF.

The genes are TRBV9 and TRBJ1-2; the D is unclear. The V and J ends lost 0 bases and 2 bases respectively, with 8 bases between them. CDR3 length equals 14 residues. Germline CDR1 and CDR2: SGDLS and YYNGEE. Written as DNA, the CDR3 is TGTGCCAGCAGCGTAGGGGGAGGGAACTATGGCTACACCTTC. Encoded protein: CASSVGGGNYGYTF.

The chain combines TRBV10-3 with TRBJ2-3, with 10 bases lining up with TRBD2. CDR3 size: 14 residues. The germline CDR1 and CDR2 sequences are ENHRY and SYGVKD. V lost 3 bases to trimming and J lost 5 bases; unmatched junction nucleotides: 2. CDR3: CAISDLAGEDTQYF. CDR3 nucleotide sequence: TGTGCCATCAGTGACCTAGCGGGAGAAGATACGCAGTATTTT.

The chain uses TRBV29-1 and TRBJ2-7, with D possibly being TRBD2 (6 bases). The V end lost 1 base, the J end lost 2 bases, and 9 bases lay between the germline ends. The CDR3 runs 13 residues. Germline CDR1 and CDR2: SQVTM and ANQGSEA. The CDR3 nucleotides read TGCAGCGTTGAAGTCCGGGAGACCTACGAGCAGTACTTC. Translation gives CSVEVRETYEQYF.

This chain uses TRBV13 with TRBJ2-7; a weak D match, TRBD2 (7 bases). Germline CDR1 and CDR2: PRHDT and FYEKMQ (reference sequence). V gave up 6 bases and J gave up 1 base, with 19 bases separating them. This CDR3 contains 16 residues. The CDR3 protein is CASRQGPAGASYEQYF. Here the CDR3 DNA reads TGTGCCAGCAGACAAGGCCCGGCGGGGGCTTCCTACGAGCAGTACTTC.

V is TRBV7-9 and J is TRBJ1-5; a possible D gene is TRBD1 (5 bases). The V and J ends lost 2 bases and 6 bases respectively, with 8 bases between them. The V gene's germline CDR1 is SEHNR and CDR2 FQNEAQ (reference sequence). This CDR3 is 13 amino acids long. The CDR3 spells CASSLQGGQPQHF. CDR3 sequence (DNA): TGTGCCAGCAGCTTACAGGGCGGTCAGCCCCAGCATTTT. The complete variable domain, with remaining parts taken from reference TRBV7-9 and TRBJ1-5, reads DTGVSQNPRHKITKRGQNVTFRCDPISEHNRLYWYRQTLGQGPEFLTYFQNEAQLEKSRLLSDRFSAERPKGSFSTLEIQRTEQGDSAMYLCASSLQGGQPQHFGDGTRLSIL.

The rearrangement joins TRBV12-5 to TRBJ2-1; a weak D match, TRBD2 (6 bases). Deletions cut 4 bases from V and 2 bases from J, with 9 bases between. Germline CDR1 LGHNT, CDR2 FRNRAP. CDR3 length: 14 residues. CDR3 amino acids: CASGSAGPYNEQFF. CDR3 nucleotide sequence: TGTGCTAGTGGTTCGGCGGGGCCCTACAATGAGCAGTTCTTC. The full variable domain, completed using reference TRBV12-5 and TRBJ2-1, is DARVTQTPRHKVTEMGQEVTMRCQPILGHNTVFWYRQTMMQGLELLAYFRNRAPLDDSGMPKDRFSAEMPDATLATLKIQPSEPRDSAVYFCASGSAGPYNEQFFGPGTRLTVL.

The rearrangement uses TRBV6-5 and TRBJ1-2; 8 bases fit TRBD1. This CDR3 region has 13 residues. The junction had 4 bases not matched to a gene; V was cut back by 6 bases and J by 4 bases. Germline CDR1 is MNHEY and CDR2 is SVGAGI. CDR3 region: CASSDGQGYGYTF. CDR3 nucleotide sequence: TGTGCCAGCAGCGACGGACAGGGCTATGGCTACACCTTC.

The chain combines TRBV4-1 with TRBJ1-4; 7 nucleotides align to TRBD1. The germline gives CDR1 MGHRA, CDR2 YSYEKL. The CDR3 is 17 amino acids. V shed 1 base, J shed 8 bases, and the junction held 13 bases outside the gene matches. The CDR3 sequence: CASSQVLVRQGGEKLFF. The CDR3 region has the DNA TGCGCCAGCAGCCAAGTTTTAGTCCGGCAGGGGGGAGAAAAACTGTTTTTT.

V gene TRBV29-1 combines with J gene TRBJ2-7; 9 bases are a match to TRBD2. Germline-derived CDR1 and CDR2 are SQVTM and ANQGSEA. This CDR3 contains 16 residues. V dropped 1 base and J dropped 4; count of bases not matched to a gene: 11. The CDR3 DNA reads TGCAGCGTTGAAGTGGCTAGCGGGGTGATGGAGTACGAGCAGTACTTC. Amino acids: CSVEVASGVMEYEQYF.

The chain joins TRBV5-1 to TRBJ2-3, with 8 positions matching TRBD2. Trimming at V came to 5 bases and at J to 4 bases, leaving 6 bases not matched to a gene. CDR1 is SGHRS and CDR2 is YFSETQ in the germline V gene. This CDR3 spans 14 amino acids. The CDR3 spells CASRGSGIADTQYF. Written as DNA, the CDR3 is TGCGCCAGCAGAGGTAGCGGGATAGCAGATACGCAGTATTTT.

V gene TRBV5-1 combines with J gene TRBJ1-1; D remains unclear. V lost 0 bases, J lost 2 bases, and 8 bases lay in between. Germline-derived CDR1 and CDR2 are SGHRS and YFSETQ. CDR3 size: 14 residues. The CDR3 DNA reads as TGCGCCAGCAGCTTGGCCAGGTCAAACACTGAAGCTTTCTTT. This codes for CASSLARSNTEAFF.

This clone was seen just once. V is TRBV28 and J is TRBJ1-2; D is uncertain. CDR1 is MDHEN, CDR2 SYDVKM, per germline. The CDR3 loop spans 17 amino acids. V lost 9 bases and J lost 1, with 24 bases in between. The chain's CDR3 is CASSLWLETEDNYGYTF. Here the CDR3 DNA reads TGTGCCAGTAGCTTGTGGTTGGAGACGGAGGATAACTATGGCTACACCTTC.

This chain links TRBV6-5 with TRBJ2-7; TRBD1 agrees at 8 bases. Trimming at V came to 5 bases and at J to 5 bases, leaving 5 bases not matched to a gene. The CDR3 loop spans 13 amino acids. Per the germline V gene, CDR1 is MNHEY and CDR2 is SVGAGI. Written as DNA, the CDR3 is TGTGCCAGCAGTCGGACAGGGTACCACGAGCAGTACTTC. It codes for CASSRTGYHEQYF.

This chain connects TRBV5-6 to TRBJ2-6; D may be TRBD1 (6 bases). Trimming pared 2 bases from V and 0 bases from J, leaving 12 bases between. The length of the CDR3 is 17 residues. Germline lookup yields CDR1 SGHDT and CDR2 YYEEEE. CDR3 region: CASSFRTASSGANVLTF. The CDR3, as DNA: TGTGCCAGCAGCTTTAGGACAGCGTCCTCTGGGGCCAACGTCCTGACTTTC.

This chain uses TRBV6-5 with TRBJ2-1; maybe TRBD1 (5 bases). Germline V gene data show CDR1 as MNHEY and CDR2 as SVGAGI. The CDR3 runs to 14 residues. V was pared by 0 bases and J by 8 bases, with 11 bases between. Here the CDR3 DNA reads TGTGCCAGCAGTTACTCGACAGCCCTCTATGAGCAGTTCTTC. Translated, it gives CASSYSTALYEQFF.

The CDR3 coding sequence is TGTGCCAGTAGTATAACATACTGGGCCGAACAGGGCCTGAATGGCTACACCTTC. It yields the protein CASSITYWAEQGLNGYTF. The rearrangement uses TRBV19 and TRBJ1-2; tentative D call: TRBD1 (6 bases). The CDR3 sequence is 18 residues long. Trimming took off 2 bases at V and 6 bases at J, with 25 bases between the two ends. Germline V gene data show CDR1 as LNHDA and CDR2 as SQIVND (reference sequence).

The rearrangement uses TRBV5-1 and TRBJ2-7, with D perhaps TRBD2 (5 bases). The CDR3 extends over 12 amino acids. V lost 4 bases, J lost 5 bases, and 10 bases lay in between. Germline-derived CDR1 and CDR2 are SGHRS and YFSETQ. The CDR3 DNA follows: TGCGCCAGCAGCCGGGGAGTCCACGAGCAGTACTTC. It translates to CASSRGVHEQYF.

The V gene is TRBV27, the J gene TRBJ1-4, with D hard to call. This CDR3 comprises 14 residues. Per the germline V gene, CDR1 is MNHEY and CDR2 is SMNVEV (reference sequence). The germline V and J ends were trimmed by 2 bases and 3 bases, with 7 bases remaining between them. This chain's CDR3 is CASSLAAANEKLFF. The CDR3, as DNA: TGTGCCAGCAGTTTAGCGGCGGCTAATGAAAAACTGTTTTTT.

The chain uses TRBV5-1 and TRBJ2-7; D uncertain. V gave up 4 bases and J gave up 0 bases, with 11 bases separating them. From germline, CDR1 is SGHRS and CDR2 YFSETQ. The CDR3 consists of 14 residues. CDR3 amino acids: CASSMVLSSYEQYF. CDR3 bases: TGCGCCAGCAGCATGGTACTAAGCTCCTACGAGCAGTACTTC.